A single sample gave rise to the 28 T cell receptor beta chains below, sequenced in a study of cytomegalovirus exposure and HLA in healthy donors. PCR involved 60 Vbeta and 13 Jbeta primers. Profiling relied on immunoSEQ multiplex PCR, and the TCRdb table lists in-frame clones only, not all of them. The data hold about 140,000 clones, with around 75% observed a single time. Sequencing was done on a sample of PBMCs. The receptors were sampled from a man in his forties or fifties in good health and CMV-seronegative.

V is TRBV18 and J is TRBJ1-1; 12 positions match TRBD1. With V trimmed by 6 bases and J by 2 bases, 7 bases remained unmatched. Germline-derived CDR1 and CDR2 are KGHSH and LQKENI. The CDR3 covers 16 residues. The CDR3 is CASSRRDRGRNTEAFF. CDR3 in DNA: TGTGCCAGCTCCCGGCGGGACAGGGGGCGCAACACTGAAGCTTTCTTT.

The chain employs TRBV7-2 and TRBJ2-5; D might be TRBD2 (7 bases). Trimming stripped 1 base from V and 5 bases from J, with 20 bases between. Germline loops: CDR1 SGHTA, CDR2 FQGNSA. The CDR3 runs to 17 residues. The CDR3 nucleotides are TGTGCCAGCAGCTTAGGGGGGGGGACAACCCGGAGGGAGACCCAGTACTTC. This gives the protein CASSLGGGTTRRETQYF.

J is TRBJ1-1 and V is TRBV27; D is unresolved. Per germline, CDR1 MNHEY and CDR2 SMNVEV (reference sequence). This CDR3 contains 13 residues. Trimming shortened V by 4 bases and J by 6 bases, and 12 bases separated the two germline ends. Here the CDR3 DNA reads TGTGCCAGCAGTTCTCTTTTGGGCCCTGAAGCTTTCTTT. It codes for CASSSLLGPEAFF.

This clone was detected only once. Other DNA sequences within the sample encode an identical CDR3. This chain's CDR3 is CASNTGGAGQPQHF. The CDR3, as DNA: TGTGCCAGCAATACAGGGGGCGCGGGTCAGCCCCAGCATTTT. J is TRBJ1-5 and V is TRBV6-1, with TRBD1 identical over 9 bases. Per germline, CDR1 MNHNS and CDR2 SASEGT. The CDR3 loop spans 14 amino acids. V dropped 7 bases and J dropped 6; count of bases not matched to a gene: 7.

This sequence joins TRBV4-3 and TRBJ2-3, with TRBD1 matching over 7 bases. This CDR3 has 16 amino acids. With 3 bases clipped from V and 2 bases from J, the junction kept 8 bases outside the gene matches. Germline assignment: CDR1 LGHNA and CDR2 YSLEER. CDR3: CASSHRTGVYTDTQYF. The CDR3 nucleotides are TGCGCCAGCAGCCACCGCACAGGGGTATACACAGATACGCAGTATTTT.

With regard to this clone: Other DNA sequences of this sample code for an identical CDR3. The rearrangement links TRBV10-3 to TRBJ1-1; unclear D gene. V shed 0 bases and J shed 1 base, with 6 bases lying between them. This CDR3 comprises 14 residues. CDR1 is ENHRY and CDR2 is SYGVKD in the germline V gene. CDR3 protein: CAISESPGNTEAFF. CDR3 DNA sequence: TGTGCCATCAGTGAGTCGCCGGGGAACACTGAAGCTTTCTTT.

The chain combines TRBV18 with TRBJ2-5; 7 bases match TRBD1. This CDR3 spans 15 amino acids. Trimming took 0 bases from V and 2 from J; bases not matched to a gene: 3. The germline gives CDR1 KGHSH, CDR2 LQKENI. This CDR3 reads CASSPPRGNQETQYF. CDR3 DNA sequence: TGTGCCAGCTCACCACCCAGGGGGAATCAAGAGACCCAGTACTTC.

The chain combines TRBV7-2 with TRBJ2-1, with 10 bases aligning to TRBD2. The J segment lost 4 bases and the V segment lost 5 bases, leaving 5 bases of the junction unmatched. The CDR3 covers 15 residues. Germline V gene data show CDR1 as SGHTA and CDR2 as FQGNSA. Written as DNA, the CDR3 is TGTGCCAGCAGCCGACCAGCGGGGGGGTACAATGAGCAGTTCTTC. Its translation is CASSRPAGGYNEQFF.

The chain links TRBV6-1 to TRBJ1-1; possible D gene TRBD1, 5 bases. V shed 6 bases and J shed 8 bases, with 13 bases lying between them. From germline, CDR1 is MNHNS and CDR2 SASEGT. The CDR3 totals 12 residues. The CDR3 loop reads CASSYRGDEAFF. CDR3 bases: TGTGCCAGCAGCTACCGGGGGGACGAAGCTTTCTTT.

This chain links TRBV9 with TRBJ2-3; 9 nucleotides match TRBD1. CDR1 is SGDLS, CDR2 YYNGEE, per germline. The CDR3 runs 15 residues. J lost 4 bases, V lost 3 bases, and 6 bases had no gene match. CDR3 bases: TGTGCCAGCAGCGCACAGGGGGCGCTTGCAGATACGCAGTATTTT. It is translated as CASSAQGALADTQYF.

J is TRBJ2-2 and V is TRBV7-2; 7 nucleotides line up with TRBD2. Trimming at V came to 4 bases and at J to 4 bases, leaving 9 bases not matched to a gene. CDR3 length equals 16 residues. Per the germline V gene, CDR1 is SGHTA and CDR2 is FQGNSA. The CDR3 region has the DNA TGTGCCAGCAGCTCCCGCGGCGCTAGCGGCACCGGGGAGCTGTTTTTT. It is translated as CASSSRGASGTGELFF.

This chain links TRBV4-1 with TRBJ1-3; 8 bases fit TRBD1. Germline CDR1 is MGHRA and CDR2 is YSYEKL. The ends lost 3 bases at V and 3 bases at J; junction bases unmatched: 13. The CDR3 loop spans 18 amino acids. CDR3 sequence (DNA): TGCGCCAGCAGCCACAACCCGGGACAGGTTTATGTTGGAAACACCATATATTTT. Its translation is CASSHNPGQVYVGNTIYF.

The chain couples TRBV7-2 to TRBJ2-7, with TRBD2 as a possible D gene (6 bases). Trimming shortened V by 3 bases and J by 4 bases, and 13 bases separated the two germline ends. The CDR3 has 14 residues. Germline V gene sequence: CDR1 SGHTA, CDR2 FQGNSA. CDR3 loop: CASSLGLLGYEQYF. The CDR3 nucleotides read TGTGCCAGCAGCTTGGGACTTTTAGGTTACGAGCAGTACTTC.

This chain uses TRBV19 with TRBJ1-1, with D tentatively TRBD1 (6 bases). From germline, CDR1 is LNHDA and CDR2 SQIVND (reference sequence). The CDR3 covers 17 residues. The V end lost 4 bases, the J end lost 1 base, and 19 bases lay between the germline ends. CDR3 coding DNA: TGTGCCAGTAGTAACCCGGAAGGACAGTTACGGAACACTGAAGCTTTCTTT. Amino acid sequence: CASSNPEGQLRNTEAFF. Full variable domain (rest looked up from reference TRBV19 and TRBJ1-1): DGGITQSPKYLFRKEGQNVTLSCEQNLNHDAMYWYRQDPGQGLRLIYYSQIVNDFQKGDIAEGYSVSREKKESFPLTVTSAQKNPTAFYLCASSNPEGQLRNTEAFFGQGTRLTVV.

The chain carries TRBV14 and TRBJ1-1; 9 bases agree with TRBD1. This CDR3 region has 16 residues. The trim removed 3 bases at V and 0 bases at J, leaving 5 bases unmatched. CDR1 and CDR2 from the germline V gene are SGHDN and FVKESK. The CDR3 here is CASSQLYRGLNTEAFF. The CDR3 DNA sequence: TGTGCCAGCAGCCAGCTCTACAGGGGGCTGAACACTGAAGCTTTCTTT.

The CDR3 spells CASSPPPGLAGAMGNEQYF. CDR3 nucleotides: TGTGCCAGCAGTCCGCCCCCGGGGCTAGCGGGGGCCATGGGGAACGAGCAGTACTTC. V gene TRBV27 combines with J gene TRBJ2-7; TRBD2 aligns across 10 bases. From germline, CDR1 is MNHEY and CDR2 SMNVEV (reference sequence). The CDR3 consists of 19 residues. V was pared by 5 bases and J by 5 bases, with 21 bases of the junction left unmatched.

The CDR3 DNA sequence: TGTGCCAGCAGGGCAAGTGGAAACACCATATATTTT. Amino acid sequence: CASRASGNTIYF. This chain uses TRBV2 with TRBJ1-3, with D uncertain. Germline CDR1 is SNHLY and CDR2 is FYNNEI. V was clipped by 6 bases and J by 3 bases, with 6 bases between them. The CDR3 sequence is 12 residues long.

The V call is TRBV7-2, the J call TRBJ1-1, with D tentatively TRBD1 (5 bases). Per germline, CDR1 SGHTA and CDR2 FQGNSA. This CDR3 contains 15 residues. V dropped 1 base and J dropped 4 bases, with 13 bases sitting between them. The CDR3 DNA follows: TGTGCCAGCAGCTTAGTCTTTAGGGGCCGCACTGAAGCTTTCTTT. As protein: CASSLVFRGRTEAFF.

The genes are TRBV4-2 and TRBJ2-7, with TRBD1 as a possible D gene (6 bases). Germline V gives CDR1 LGHNA, CDR2 YNFKEQ. V was clipped by 3 bases and J by 1 base, with 13 bases between them. The CDR3 extends over 15 amino acids. The CDR3 loop is CASSQEYQGSYEQYF. Here the CDR3 DNA reads TGTGCCAGCAGCCAGGAATATCAGGGGTCCTACGAGCAGTACTTC.

The chain joins TRBV7-3 to TRBJ2-7; 10 nucleotides align to TRBD2. CDR3 length equals 15 residues. Germline loops: CDR1 SGHTA, CDR2 FQGTGA. The junction had 6 bases not matched to a gene; V was cut back by 4 bases and J by 3 bases. This chain's CDR3 is CASSSGLAVNYEQYF. The CDR3 nucleotides are TGTGCCAGCAGCTCCGGACTAGCGGTAAACTACGAGCAGTACTTC. Full variable domain (outside the CDR3, taken from reference TRBV7-3 and TRBJ2-7): GAGVSQTPSNKVTEKGKYVELRCDPISGHTALYWYRQSLGQGPEFLIYFQGTGAADDSGLPNDRFFAVRPEGSVSTLKIQRTERGDSAVYLCASSSGLAVNYEQYFGPGTRLTVT.

The rearrangement joins TRBV11-3 to TRBJ2-3; D uncertain. The CDR3 loop spans 12 amino acids. Germline assignment: CDR1 SGHNT and CDR2 YENEEA. Trimming left V 5 bases short and J 2 bases short, with 5 bases between. The CDR3 DNA follows: TGTGCCAGCAGCCCTCCCACAGATACGCAGTATTTT. It yields the protein CASSPPTDTQYF. Drawing the rest from reference TRBV11-3 and TRBJ2-3, the complete variable domain is EAGVVQSPRYKIIEKKQPVAFWCNPISGHNTLYWYLQNLGQGPELLIRYENEEAVDDSQLPKDRFSAERLKGVDSTLKIQPAELGDSAVYLCASSPPTDTQYFGPGTRLTVL.

The gene calls are TRBV20-1 and TRBJ2-1; TRBD2 agrees at 10 bases. The length of the CDR3 is 11 residues. V lost 6 bases and J lost 15; bases outside the gene matches: 8. Germline lookup yields CDR1 DFQATT and CDR2 SNEGSKA (reference sequence). The CDR3 is CSALAGDRPFF. The DNA for the CDR3 is TGCAGTGCGCTAGCGGGGGACCGGCCGTTCTTC.

The CDR3: CASSLGPGTRGDTQYF. CDR3 in DNA: TGTGCCAGCAGCTTAGGCCCCGGGACTAGGGGTGATACGCAGTATTTT. This chain joins TRBV13 and TRBJ2-3; the match to TRBD2 covers 8 bases. Germline loops: CDR1 PRHDT, CDR2 FYEKMQ (reference sequence). The CDR3 length is 16 residues. The ends lost 0 bases at V and 6 bases at J; junction bases unmatched: 8.

The V and J genes are TRBV7-2 and TRBJ1-2; TRBD1 aligns across 7 bases. From germline, CDR1 is SGHTA and CDR2 FQGNSA. The CDR3 length is 15 residues. J was trimmed by 4 bases and V by 3 bases; bases with no gene match: 8. Here the CDR3 DNA reads TGTGCCAGCAGCTTCGGAGGGGGCGCAGGCTATGGCTACACCTTC. This gives the protein CASSFGGGAGYGYTF.

In this sample, this clone turned up a few times. This chain links TRBV5-5 with TRBJ1-1; D remains ambiguous. V was trimmed by 0 bases and J by 6 bases, leaving 6 bases between them. The CDR3 contains 12 residues. Germline loops: CDR1 SGHKS, CDR2 YYEKEE (reference sequence). CDR3 nucleotide sequence: TGTGCCAGCAGCTTGGTTTCAGCTGAAGCTTTCTTT. This gives the protein CASSLVSAEAFF.

The rearrangement joins TRBV5-1 to TRBJ2-5; D call uncertain. Germline V gene sequence: CDR1 SGHRS, CDR2 YFSETQ. CDR3 length: 12 amino acids. Trimming removed 0 bases at V and 2 bases at J, with 2 bases between. DNA of the CDR3: TGCGCCAGCAGCTTGGCTCAAGAGACCCAGTACTTC. Its translation is CASSLAQETQYF.

The V gene is TRBV5-4, the J gene TRBJ2-1, with 10 bases matching TRBD1. CDR3 size: 15 residues. Germline V lookup: CDR1 SGHNT, CDR2 YYREEE (reference sequence). The ends lost 3 bases at V and 12 bases at J; junction bases unmatched: 12. CDR3 sequence: CASSSGDRGRNGQFF. DNA for the CDR3: TGTGCCAGCAGCTCTGGGGACAGGGGCCGCAACGGGCAGTTCTTC.

The chain is built from TRBV11-2 and TRBJ2-2; weak D call: TRBD1 (5 bases). V lost 4 bases, J lost 6 bases, and 18 bases lay in between. The length of the CDR3 is 16 residues. CDR1 and CDR2 from the germline V gene are SGHAT and FQNNGV. CDR3 sequence reads: CASSSLPRVRPGELFF. CDR3 nucleotides: TGTGCCAGCAGCTCGTTGCCCAGGGTGAGGCCCGGGGAGCTGTTTTTT.